These 11 T cell receptor beta chains share one sample of origin, sequenced in a study of T cell responses to AZD1222 COVID-19 vaccine (dated by TCRdb to the early 2020s). Libraries came from the immunoSEQ multiplex PCR assay. Held by TCRdb, this immuneACCESS table contains in-frame sequences only and omits some clones. Under half of the omission traces to an unresolved V gene where checked; the cause of the rest is unknown. The sample records roughly 130,000 clones, around 90% of which are singletons. The top ten clonotypes cover 5.5% of the sample. In light of the paper, this sample's time point label describes: baseline before first vaccination. The sample was peripheral blood, taken on day 0 of AZD1222 vaccination. The receptor set was obtained from an adult in good health.

This sequence joins TRBV6-1 and TRBJ1-1; D perhaps matches TRBD1 (6 bases). CDR1 and CDR2 (germline): MNHNS, SASEGT. Trimming stripped 7 bases from V and 2 bases from J, with 14 bases between. This CDR3 region has 14 residues. In DNA, the CDR3 is TGTGCCAGCAATAAGGGGGGGCCTAACACTGAAGCTTTCTTT. Its translation is CASNKGGPNTEAFF.

The V gene is TRBV7-9, the J gene TRBJ1-2; D is ambiguous. Trimming took 7 bases from V and 8 from J, leaving 17 bases between them. Germline CDR1 SEHNR, CDR2 FQNEAQ (reference sequence). The CDR3 spans 13 residues. The CDR3 nucleotides read TGTGCCAGCACCCTTAGGACGTTGGAGGGCTACACCTTC. The encoded protein is CASTLRTLEGYTF.

To note about this clone: The identical CDR3 is also encoded by other nucleotide sequences in the sample. The rearrangement links TRBV19 to TRBJ1-2; TRBD1 aligns across 8 bases. The germline V gene encodes CDR1 LNHDA and CDR2 SQIVND (reference sequence). V dropped 1 base and J dropped 2; count of bases not matched to a gene: 0. The CDR3 consists of 14 residues. This CDR3 reads CASSIGTGNYGYTF. The CDR3 DNA is TGTGCCAGTAGTATAGGGACAGGGAACTATGGCTACACCTTC.

The table lists this clone with a count of one. The chain is built from TRBV19 and TRBJ1-5; TRBD1 agrees at 7 bases. The CDR3 length is 15 residues. V lost 3 bases and J lost 4; bases outside the gene matches: 6. Germline lookup yields CDR1 LNHDA and CDR2 SQIVND (reference sequence). This chain's CDR3 is CASSIEGAVNQPQHF. In nucleotides, the CDR3 is TGTGCCAGTAGTATTGAGGGGGCTGTGAATCAGCCCCAGCATTTT.

The chain employs TRBV5-1 and TRBJ1-3; D gene unclear. The CDR3 extends over 13 amino acids. Germline CDR1 and CDR2: SGHRS and YFSETQ. Between the trimmed V and J ends, which lost 5 bases and 3 bases, there was a span of 9 bases. The CDR3 nucleotides are TGCGCCAGCAGAGTGAGGAGTGGAAACACCATATATTTT. Translated, it gives CASRVRSGNTIYF. Filled out from reference TRBV5-1 and TRBJ1-3, the complete variable domain reads KAGVTQTPRYLIKTRGQQVTLSCSPISGHRSVSWYQQTPGQGLQFLFEYFSETQRNKGNFPGRFSGRQFSNSRSEMNVSTLELGDSALYLCASRVRSGNTIYFGEGSWLTVV.

The genes are TRBV28 and TRBJ1-1; D gene ambiguous. V shed 5 bases and J shed 5 bases, with 15 bases lying between them. Germline V gene sequence: CDR1 MDHEN, CDR2 SYDVKM. The CDR3 totals 14 residues. In DNA, the CDR3 is TGTGCCAGCAGTATCCCACAAGGGAGGACTGAAGCTTTCTTT. Protein product: CASSIPQGRTEAFF. Variable domain in full (rest from reference TRBV28 and TRBJ1-1): DVKVTQSSRYLVKRTGEKVFLECVQDMDHENMFWYRQDPGLGLRLIYFSYDVKMKEKGDIPEGYSVSREKKERFSLILESASTNQTSMYLCASSIPQGRTEAFFGQGTRLTVV.

This clone has a single count. This chain connects TRBV3-1 (or the pseudogene TRBV3-2) to TRBJ2-3, with no clear D. V was trimmed by 3 bases and J by 6 bases, leaving 10 bases between them. The CDR3 has 13 residues. CDR1 and CDR2 (germline): LGHDT, YNNKEL (reference sequence). The CDR3 sequence is CASSQALGDTQYF. The CDR3, as DNA: TGTGCCAGCAGCCAGGCTCTCGGGGATACGCAGTATTTT.

The rearrangement links TRBV19 to TRBJ1-6; D not certain. V gave up 5 bases and J gave up 9 bases, with 17 bases separating them. CDR1 is LNHDA, CDR2 SQIVND, per germline (reference sequence). CDR3 length equals 15 residues. DNA for the CDR3: TGTGCCAGTAGTCCCTATTCGGGGTTGAGTTCACCCCTCCACTTT. Translation: CASSPYSGLSSPLHF.

V and J are TRBV3-1 (or the pseudogene TRBV3-2) and TRBJ1-2; D unresolved. The CDR3 extends over 14 amino acids. Per germline, CDR1 LGHDT and CDR2 YNNKEL (reference sequence). Trimming shortened V by 1 base and J by 6 bases, and 12 bases separated the two germline ends. The CDR3 coding sequence is TGTGCCAGCAGCCAAGCTGGGATAGGAGATGGCTACACCTTC. It encodes CASSQAGIGDGYTF.

The chain couples TRBV28 to TRBJ2-1, with 7 positions matching TRBD2. The V gene's germline CDR1 is MDHEN and CDR2 SYDVKM. The junction had 9 bases not matched to a gene; V was cut back by 6 bases and J by 4 bases. The CDR3 runs to 15 residues. The CDR3 DNA follows: TGTGCCAGCAGGCTCGGGGGGTTGGGATACAATGAGCAGTTCTTC. Protein: CASRLGGLGYNEQFF.

V and J are TRBV28 and TRBJ2-5, with unresolved D. Germline V CDR1 and CDR2: MDHEN, SYDVKM. The V gene lost 2 bases and the J gene lost 4 bases, with 8 bases spanning the gap. This CDR3 is built from 13 residues. CDR3: CASSLGWVETQYF. The CDR3 DNA sequence: TGTGCCAGCAGTTTAGGATGGGTAGAGACCCAGTACTTC.